This T cell receptor (beta chain) originates from a study of T cell repertoires in ileal Crohn's disease. At the level of the study: About half of patients got postoperative therapy: ten or so thiopurines, 18 anti-TNF.

The repertoire was sequenced with immunoSEQ multiplex PCR; TCRdb's copy has only in-frame clones and lacks some. The repertoire holds approximately 4,200 clones, with 69% as singletons. Concerning this clone itself: Its matching antigen is unknown.

The germline V and J ends were trimmed by 5 bases and 7 bases, with 18 bases remaining between them. The germline V gene has CDR1 MNHNS and CDR2 SASEGT. The CDR3 totals 14 residues. General study results and limits: Endoscopic recurrence occurred in every patient whose clonality exceeded 26.8%.

The sequenced material came from ileal tissue. This TCR came from an adult with Crohn's disease. The chain links TRBV6-1 to TRBJ2-7; perhaps TRBD2 as D (7 bases). The CDR3 spells CASSLGGGAEEQYF. The CDR3 region has the DNA TGTGCCAGCAGTTTAGGTGGGGGGGCGGAAGAGCAGTACTTC.